This T cell receptor (beta chain) was captured by sequencing in a study of T-cell memory formation after mild COVID-19. MiXCR, applied by TCRdb to the 5' RACE reads, yields one record per CDR3 protein. The sample carries around 53,000 distinct CDR3 sequences, more than 9% recorded once. V was clipped by 3 bases and J by 8 bases, with 11 bases between them. Germline CDR1 ENHRY, CDR2 SYGVKD. The CDR3 covers 13 residues. Sequenced sample: PBMCs or a T cell subset sorted from them (not recorded which). This chain connects TRBV10-3 to TRBJ2-1; TRBD2 might be the D (6 bases). The source of this sequence is a man aged 18 to 30 who had mild COVID-19 (a few samples of this study predate the infection). Cell type and time point are not known. CDR3 in DNA: TGTGCCATCAGTGAAGGGCGGGGAGATGAGCAGTTCTTC. This gives the protein CAISEGRGDEQFF.